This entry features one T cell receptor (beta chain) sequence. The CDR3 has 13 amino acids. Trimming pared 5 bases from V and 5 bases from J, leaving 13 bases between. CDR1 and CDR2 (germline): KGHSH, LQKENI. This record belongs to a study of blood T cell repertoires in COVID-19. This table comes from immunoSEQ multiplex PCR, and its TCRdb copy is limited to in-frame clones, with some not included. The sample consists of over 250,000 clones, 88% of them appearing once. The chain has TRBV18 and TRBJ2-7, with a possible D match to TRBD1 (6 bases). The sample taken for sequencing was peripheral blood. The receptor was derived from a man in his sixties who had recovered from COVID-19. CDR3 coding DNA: TGTGCCAGCTCAACAGGGTTGATCAACGAGCAGTACTTC. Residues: CASSTGLINEQYF.